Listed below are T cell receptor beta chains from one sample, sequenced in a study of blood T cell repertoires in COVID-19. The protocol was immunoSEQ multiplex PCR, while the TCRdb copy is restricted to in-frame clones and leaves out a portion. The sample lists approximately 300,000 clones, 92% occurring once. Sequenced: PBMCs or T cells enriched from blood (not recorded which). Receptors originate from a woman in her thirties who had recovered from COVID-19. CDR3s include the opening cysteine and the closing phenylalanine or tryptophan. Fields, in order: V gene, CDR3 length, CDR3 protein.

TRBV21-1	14	CASSRRDRVIEQYF
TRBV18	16	CASSLATGRFSYEQYF
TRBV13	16	CASSLGRDFSSYEQYF
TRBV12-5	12	CASGSRGNEQFF
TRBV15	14	CATSRDRGREKLFF
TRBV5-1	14	CASSLQPGNEKLFF
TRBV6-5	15	CASEGAGTGEDTQYF
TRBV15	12	CATSRDWDRADF
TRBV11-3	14	CASNDRGTNTEAFF
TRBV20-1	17	CSASLTSGGTDTGELFF
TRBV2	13	CASSPDNNQPQHF
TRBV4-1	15	CASSQDTLASYEQYF
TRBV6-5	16	CASSYSSRGRGTEAFF
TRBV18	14	CASSPGQNTGELFF
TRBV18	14	CASSPPGGGYGYTF
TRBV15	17	CATSRVSGGGLSYEQYF
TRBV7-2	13	CASSRPPLYEQYF
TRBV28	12	CASSHLPGEAFF
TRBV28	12	CASSFTGTEAFF
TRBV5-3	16	CARSLGLSSHPYEQYF
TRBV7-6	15	CASSSTGGWGEKLFF
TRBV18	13	CASSTPGLYEQYF
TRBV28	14	CASSLAGQGYGYTF
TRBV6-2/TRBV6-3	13	CASSSLSNYGYTF
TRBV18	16	CASSPRVRQSNSPLHF
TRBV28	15	CASSNRQGWSYGYTF
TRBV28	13	CASSSTYNSPLHF
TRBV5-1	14	CASSSGHGTGELFF
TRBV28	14	CASSFFGGTGELFF
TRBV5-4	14	CASSGRDSTDTQYF
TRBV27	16	CASSSPGGAVREKLFF
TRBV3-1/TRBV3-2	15	CASSQRGGHSHEQYF
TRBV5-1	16	CASSLETGGSGNTIYF
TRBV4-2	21	CASSQGDGGLAGGPVLYEQYF
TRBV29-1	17	CSVAPAPQGASVYEQYF
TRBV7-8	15	CASSLAGVNEHEQYF
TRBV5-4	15	CASSPRLAEAYEQYF
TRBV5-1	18	CASSLDGGPPNPLDTQYF
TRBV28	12	CASRQGPYEQYF
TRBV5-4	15	CASSHPTQQGGEQYF
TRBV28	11	CASTGGYEQYF
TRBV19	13	CASGAGGRNEQFF
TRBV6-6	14	CASMEQGLYQPQHF
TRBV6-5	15	CASRGVVSGANVLTF
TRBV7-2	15	CASSLEAGDWYEQFF
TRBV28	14	CASSFAGGSYEQYF
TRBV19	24	CASSIDLRRSLTDTKTSQRETQYF
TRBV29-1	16	CSVVDILVGAKNIQYF
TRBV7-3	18	CASSNPGLAGGWTGELFF
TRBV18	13	CASSPGQNTEAFF
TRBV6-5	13	CASSPAGYYGYTF